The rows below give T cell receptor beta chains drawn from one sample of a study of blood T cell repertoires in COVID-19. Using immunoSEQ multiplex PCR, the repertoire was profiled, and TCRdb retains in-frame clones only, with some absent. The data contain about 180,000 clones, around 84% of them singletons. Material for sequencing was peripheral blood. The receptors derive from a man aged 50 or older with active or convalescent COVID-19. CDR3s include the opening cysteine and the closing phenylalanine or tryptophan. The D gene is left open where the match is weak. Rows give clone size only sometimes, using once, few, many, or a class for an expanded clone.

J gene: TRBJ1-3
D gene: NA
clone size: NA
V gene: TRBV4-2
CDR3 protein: CASSQDRLKNTIYF
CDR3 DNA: TGTGCCAGCAGCCAAGACAGATTAAAAAACACCATATATTTT

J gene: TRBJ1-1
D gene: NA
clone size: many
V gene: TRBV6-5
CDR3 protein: CASSYGSTGEAFF
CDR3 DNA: TGTGCCAGCAGTTATGGGTCCACAGGGGAAGCTTTCTTT

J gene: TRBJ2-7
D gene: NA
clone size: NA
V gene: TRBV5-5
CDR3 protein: CASSGPYEQYF
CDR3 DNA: TGTGCCAGCAGCGGCCCCTACGAGCAGTACTTC

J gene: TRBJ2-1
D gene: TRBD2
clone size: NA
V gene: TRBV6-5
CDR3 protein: CASSYVAGGVVNEQFF
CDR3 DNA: TGTGCCAGCAGTTACGTAGCGGGAGGGGTCGTGAATGAGCAGTTCTTC

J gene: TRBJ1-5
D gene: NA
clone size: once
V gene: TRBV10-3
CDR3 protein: CAISGDPGQPQHF
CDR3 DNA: TGTGCCATCAGCGGGGATCCGGGACAGCCCCAGCATTTT

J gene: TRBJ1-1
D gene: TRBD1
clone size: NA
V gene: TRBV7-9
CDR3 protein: CASSLATGINTEAFF
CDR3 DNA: TGTGCCAGCAGCTTAGCGACAGGGATTAACACTGAAGCTTTCTTT

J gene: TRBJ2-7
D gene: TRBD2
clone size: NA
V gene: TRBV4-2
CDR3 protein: CASSQAREGAAYEQYF
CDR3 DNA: TGTGCCAGCAGCCAAGCGCGGGAGGGAGCTGCCTACGAGCAGTACTTC

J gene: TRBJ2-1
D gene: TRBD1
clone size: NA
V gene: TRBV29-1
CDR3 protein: CSAIRDRGSLNEQFF
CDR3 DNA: TGCAGCGCAATCAGGGACAGGGGATCCCTCAATGAGCAGTTCTTC

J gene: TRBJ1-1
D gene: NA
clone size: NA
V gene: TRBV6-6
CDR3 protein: CASRAGSNTEAFF
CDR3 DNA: TGTGCCAGCAGGGCAGGGTCGAACACTGAAGCTTTCTTT

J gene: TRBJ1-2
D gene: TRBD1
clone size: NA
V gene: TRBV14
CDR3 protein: CASSQGGADRVYGYTF
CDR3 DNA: TGTGCCAGCAGCCAAGGGGGTGCGGACAGGGTGTATGGCTACACCTTC

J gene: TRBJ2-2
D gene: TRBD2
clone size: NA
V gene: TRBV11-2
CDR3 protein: CASSVTSGGAFTGELFF
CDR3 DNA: TGTGCCAGCAGCGTGACTAGCGGGGGGGCGTTCACCGGGGAGCTGTTTTTT

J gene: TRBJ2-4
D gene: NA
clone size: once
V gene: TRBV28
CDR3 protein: CASSSKLRVSLAKNIQYF
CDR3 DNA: TGTGCCAGCAGTTCAAAGCTCAGGGTCAGTCTAGCCAAAAACATTCAGTACTTC

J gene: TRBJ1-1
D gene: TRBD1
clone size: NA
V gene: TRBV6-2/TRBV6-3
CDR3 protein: CASSYPTGVGANTEAFF
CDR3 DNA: TGTGCCAGCAGTTACCCAACAGGGGTGGGTGCGAACACTGAAGCTTTCTTT

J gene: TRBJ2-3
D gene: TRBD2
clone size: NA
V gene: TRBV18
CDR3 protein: CASSAGTSGSRDTQYF
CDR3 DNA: TGTGCCAGCTCGGCCGGGACTAGCGGGAGTCGAGATACGCAGTATTTT

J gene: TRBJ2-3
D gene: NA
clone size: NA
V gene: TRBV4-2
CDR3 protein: CASSQERGSRFTDTQYF
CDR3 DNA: TGTGCCAGCAGCCAAGAACGGGGGAGTAGGTTCACAGATACGCAGTATTTT

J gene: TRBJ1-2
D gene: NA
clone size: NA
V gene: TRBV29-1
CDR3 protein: CSAGAGIEYGYTF
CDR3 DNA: TGCAGCGCGGGGGCGGGGATTGAATATGGCTACACCTTC

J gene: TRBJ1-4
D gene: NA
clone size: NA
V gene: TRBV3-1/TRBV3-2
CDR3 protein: CASSHEVGADEKLFF
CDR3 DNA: TGTGCCAGCAGCCATGAGGTTGGGGCGGATGAAAAACTGTTTTTT

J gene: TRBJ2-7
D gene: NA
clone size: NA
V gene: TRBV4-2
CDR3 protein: CASSRSAGNSYEQYF
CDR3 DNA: TGTGCCAGCAGCCGCTCTGCGGGAAACTCCTACGAGCAGTACTTC

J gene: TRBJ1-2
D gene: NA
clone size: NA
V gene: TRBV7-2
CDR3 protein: CASSFQGRNYGYTF
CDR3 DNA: TGTGCCAGCAGCTTCCAGGGGCGGAACTATGGCTACACCTTC

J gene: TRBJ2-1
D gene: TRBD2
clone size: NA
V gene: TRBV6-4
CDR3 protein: CASSDSGGAYNEQFF
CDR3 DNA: TGTGCCAGCAGCGATAGCGGGGGGGCCTACAATGAGCAGTTCTTC

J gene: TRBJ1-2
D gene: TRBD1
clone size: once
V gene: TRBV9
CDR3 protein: CASSDPGQDNGYTF
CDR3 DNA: TGTGCCAGCAGTGATCCGGGACAGGACAATGGCTACACCTTC

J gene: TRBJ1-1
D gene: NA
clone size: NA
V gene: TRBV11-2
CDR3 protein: CASSLVGAGRGAFF
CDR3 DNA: TGTGCCAGCAGCTTAGTGGGGGCAGGGAGAGGAGCTTTCTTT